The next 4 T cell receptor beta chains were all read from a single sample in a study of blood T cell repertoires in COVID-19. Using immunoSEQ multiplex PCR, the repertoire was profiled, and TCRdb retains in-frame clones only, with some absent. Here the sample spans 300,000 to 450,000 clones, approximately 87% being singletons. The sequencing sample was made of PBMCs or T cells enriched from blood (not recorded which). The receptors shown here come from a man aged 30-40 years who had recovered from COVID-19.

V is TRBV3-1 (or the pseudogene TRBV3-2) and J is TRBJ2-7; 7 bases are a match to TRBD1. After removal of 4 bases from V and 2 bases from J, the junction contained 8 bases not matched to a gene. This CDR3 spans 15 amino acids. Germline assignment: CDR1 LGHDT and CDR2 YNNKEL (reference sequence). The CDR3 region is CASSPTGTETYEQYF. In DNA form, the CDR3 reads TGTGCCAGCAGCCCTACTGGGACAGAGACCTACGAGCAGTACTTC.

This clone was observed a handful of times. The chain uses TRBV18 and TRBJ1-1; D call uncertain. Trimming pared 0 bases from V and 5 bases from J, leaving 7 bases between. The CDR3 is made up of 13 amino acids. In germline, CDR1 is KGHSH, CDR2 LQKENI. The DNA of the CDR3 is TGTGCCAGCTCACCACCCTCCCGGACTGAAGCTTTCTTT. This sequence encodes CASSPPSRTEAFF.

This clone occurred a few times. The DNA of the CDR3 is TGTGCCAGTAGTATCCCAGGGTACGGGACAGGGGCCAACAATGAGCAGTTCTTC. Residues: CASSIPGYGTGANNEQFF. The chain employs TRBV19 and TRBJ2-1, with 10 bases fitting TRBD1. Germline V gives CDR1 LNHDA, CDR2 SQIVND (reference sequence). Trimming removed 3 bases from V and 5 bases from J; junction bases left unmatched: 13. This CDR3 is 18 amino acids long.

The chain is built from TRBV9 and TRBJ1-2, with D possibly matching TRBD1 (6 bases). V was clipped by 3 bases and J by 0 bases, with 9 bases between them. The CDR3 has 14 residues. Per germline, CDR1 SGDLS and CDR2 YYNGEE. In nucleotides, the CDR3 is TGTGCCAGCAGCGGTGGACAGTCTAACTATGGCTACACCTTC. Translated: CASSGGQSNYGYTF.